What follows are 5 T cell receptor beta chains derived from one specimen sequenced in a study of human T cells and chemical hapten exposure. Time point here: pre-sensitization, week 0. Treatment described: therapeutic diphenylcyclopropenone sensitization with weekly scalp DPC. TCRdb reprocessed the RACE reads with MiXCR, giving one entry per CDR3 protein. The sample yields fewer than 70,000 distinct CDR3 sequences, approximately 11% seen once. This sample comprised whole blood, obtained in connection with sensitization to the hapten diphenylcyclopropenone (DPC). These TCRs come from a woman in her 50s with alopecia areata. Some clones in this sample may be carry-over from other donors' samples.

This clonotype was seen a handful of times. The chain is built from TRBV15 and TRBJ1-1; possibly TRBD1 for D (5 bases). Trimming stripped 0 bases from V and 6 bases from J, with 11 bases between. Germline CDR1 LNHNV, CDR2 YYDKDF (reference sequence). This CDR3 contains 14 residues. The CDR3 protein is CATSRDRVRAEAFF. The CDR3 DNA is TGTGCCACCAGCAGAGACCGGGTCAGGGCTGAAGCTTTCTTT.

The sample holds a few counts of this clonotype. The chain employs TRBV7-2 and TRBJ1-6, with D unclear. Germline CDR1 and CDR2: SGHTA and FQGNSA. The CDR3 runs 13 residues. V was trimmed by 5 bases and J by 10 bases, leaving 12 bases between them. The CDR3 DNA is TGTGCCAGCAGCGCGGGGTCCAGATCACCCCTCCACTTT. It encodes CASSAGSRSPLHF.

This clonotype was found a few times. This rearrangement joins TRBV21-1 to TRBJ2-5. TRBV21-1 is a pseudogene. The CDR3 is made up of 15 amino acids. CDR3 amino acids: CASSKVSGHQETQYF. The CDR3 bases are TGTGCCAGCAGCAAAGTCTCCGGCCATCAAGAGACCCAGTACTTC.

The chain is built from TRBV28 and TRBJ2-1, with TRBD1 as a possible D gene (6 bases). Trimming removed 4 bases at V and 5 bases at J, with 18 bases between. Per germline, CDR1 MDHEN and CDR2 SYDVKM. The CDR3 loop spans 16 amino acids. The CDR3 nucleotides read TGTGCCAGCAGTTCACCAGGGGCTATATCGCACAATGAGCAGTTCTTC. This encodes CASSSPGAISHNEQFF.

The chain recombines TRBV2 with TRBJ2-3; no reliable D call. CDR1 and CDR2 (germline): SNHLY, FYNNEI. V was cut by 6 bases and J by 2 bases, with 18 bases left in between. The CDR3 is made up of 16 amino acids. The CDR3 sequence is CASSPLTPKATDTQYF. The CDR3 DNA is TGTGCCAGCAGCCCCTTGACACCCAAAGCCACAGATACGCAGTATTTT.